This TCR beta chain was captured by sequencing in a study of molecular identifiers for immune sequencing clone quantification. This clonotype came up many times. No antigen is known for it. This CDR3 comprises 13 residues. Germline V gene sequence: CDR1 LNHDA, CDR2 SQIVND (reference sequence). V was pared by 3 bases and J by 1 base, with 6 bases between. Study observations and caveats: The study reportedly detected spiked Jurkat TCR RNA from one cell among approximately 1 million naive cells.

TCRdb redid the calling of the PCR reads with MiXCR, one entry per CDR3 protein. Of under 600,000 distinct CDR3 sequences listed, around 23% are singletons. V gene TRBV19 combines with J gene TRBJ1-1; D gene ambiguous. Sequenced sample: naive CD8+ T cells from blood, with Jurkat cell RNA spiked in. The subset here: FACS-sorted CD8+CD4-CCR7+CD45RA+ naive T cells. The clonotype comes from a human donor in good health. Some libraries in this study had Jurkat cell RNA spiked in. The CDR3 DNA follows: TGTGCCAGTAGTATTCCGGGGAACACTGAAGCTTTCTTT. It specifies CASSIPGNTEAFF. The full variable domain, with the rest looked up from reference TRBV19 and TRBJ1-1, is DGGITQSPKYLFRKEGQNVTLSCEQNLNHDAMYWYRQDPGQGLRLIYYSQIVNDFQKGDIAEGYSVSREKKESFPLTVTSAQKNPTAFYLCASSIPGNTEAFFGQGTRLTVV.